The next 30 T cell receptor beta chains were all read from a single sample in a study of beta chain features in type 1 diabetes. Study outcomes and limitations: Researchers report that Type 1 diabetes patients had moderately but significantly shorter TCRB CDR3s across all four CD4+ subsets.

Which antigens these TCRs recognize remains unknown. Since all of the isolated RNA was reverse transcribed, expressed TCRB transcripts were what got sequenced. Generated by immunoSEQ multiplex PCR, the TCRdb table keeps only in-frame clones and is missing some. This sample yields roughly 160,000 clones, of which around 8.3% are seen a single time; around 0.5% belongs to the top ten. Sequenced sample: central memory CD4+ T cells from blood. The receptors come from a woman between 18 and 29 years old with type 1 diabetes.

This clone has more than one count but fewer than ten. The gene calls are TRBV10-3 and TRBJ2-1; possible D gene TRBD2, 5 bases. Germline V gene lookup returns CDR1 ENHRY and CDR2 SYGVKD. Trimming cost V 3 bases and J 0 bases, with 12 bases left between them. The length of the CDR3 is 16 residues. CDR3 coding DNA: TGTGCCATCAGTGAATCTTGGGAGAGCTCCTACAATGAGCAGTTCTTC. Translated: CAISESWESSYNEQFF.

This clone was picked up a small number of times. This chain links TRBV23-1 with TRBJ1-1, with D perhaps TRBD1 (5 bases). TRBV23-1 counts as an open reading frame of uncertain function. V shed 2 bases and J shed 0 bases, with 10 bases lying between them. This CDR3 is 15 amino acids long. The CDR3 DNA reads TGCGCCAGCAGTCAAGCGGGACCTGTGAACACTGAAGCTTTCTTT. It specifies CASSQAGPVNTEAFF.

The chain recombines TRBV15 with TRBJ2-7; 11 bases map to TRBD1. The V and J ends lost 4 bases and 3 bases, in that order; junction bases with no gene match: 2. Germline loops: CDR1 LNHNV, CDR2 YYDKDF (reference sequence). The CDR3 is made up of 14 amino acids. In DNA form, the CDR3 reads TGTGCCACCAGCATGGACAGGGGGCTCTACGAGCAGTACTTC. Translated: CATSMDRGLYEQYF.

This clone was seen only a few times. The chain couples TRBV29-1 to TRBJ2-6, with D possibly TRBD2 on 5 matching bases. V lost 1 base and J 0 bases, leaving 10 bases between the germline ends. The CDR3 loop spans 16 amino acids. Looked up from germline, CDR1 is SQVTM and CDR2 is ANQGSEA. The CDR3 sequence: CSVEGLGSSGANVLTF. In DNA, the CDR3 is TGCAGCGTTGAAGGGCTTGGGAGCTCTGGGGCCAACGTCCTGACTTTC.

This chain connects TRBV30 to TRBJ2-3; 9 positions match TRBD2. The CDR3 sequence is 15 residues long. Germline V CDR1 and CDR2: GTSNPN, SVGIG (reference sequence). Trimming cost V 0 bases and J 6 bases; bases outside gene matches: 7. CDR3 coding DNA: TGTGCCTGGAGTGTAAATAGCGGGGGACGGGATACGCAGTATTTT. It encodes CAWSVNSGGRDTQYF. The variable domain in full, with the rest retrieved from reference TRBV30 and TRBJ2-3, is SQTIHQWPATLVQPVGSPLSLECTVEGTSNPNLYWYRQAAGRGLQLLFYSVGIGQISSEVPQNLSASRPQDRQFILSSKKLLLSDSGFYLCAWSVNSGGRDTQYFGPGTRLTVL.

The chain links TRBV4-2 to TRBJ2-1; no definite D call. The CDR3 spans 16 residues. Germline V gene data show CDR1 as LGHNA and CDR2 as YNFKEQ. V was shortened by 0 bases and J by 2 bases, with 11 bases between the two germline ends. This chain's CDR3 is CASSQDTDPTYNEQFF. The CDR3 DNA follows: TGTGCCAGCAGCCAAGATACAGACCCGACCTACAATGAGCAGTTCTTC.

The CDR3 DNA reads as TGTGCCAGCAGCCCCAGACTAGCGGAGACCCAGTACTTC. This sequence encodes CASSPRLAETQYF. The rearrangement uses TRBV5-8 and TRBJ2-5; 8 positions match TRBD2. CDR3 length: 13 residues. The germline V gene encodes CDR1 SGHTS and CDR2 YDEGEE. V trimming: 4 bases; J trimming: 5 bases; junction bases outside the gene matches: 4.

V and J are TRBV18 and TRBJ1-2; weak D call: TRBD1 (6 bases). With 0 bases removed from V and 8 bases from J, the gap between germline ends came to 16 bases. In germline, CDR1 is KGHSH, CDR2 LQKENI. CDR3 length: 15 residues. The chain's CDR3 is CASSPPSRTAAGYTF. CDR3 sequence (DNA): TGTGCCAGCTCACCACCTTCGAGGACAGCGGCCGGCTACACCTTC.

CDR3 nucleotides: TGTGCCTCAGCAGTCGGAGGCACCGGGGAGCTGTTTTTT. Its protein is CASAVGGTGELFF. The chain joins TRBV2 to TRBJ2-2, with D possibly matching TRBD2 (5 bases). The CDR3 loop spans 13 amino acids. Germline lookup yields CDR1 SNHLY and CDR2 FYNNEI. The V gene lost 11 bases and the J gene lost 4 bases, with 14 bases spanning the gap.

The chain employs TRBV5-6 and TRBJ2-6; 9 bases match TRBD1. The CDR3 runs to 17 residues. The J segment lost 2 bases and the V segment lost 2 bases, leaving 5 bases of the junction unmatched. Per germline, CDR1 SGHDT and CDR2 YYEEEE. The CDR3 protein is CASSFWTGEAGANVLTF. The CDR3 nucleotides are TGTGCCAGCAGCTTCTGGACAGGGGAAGCTGGGGCCAACGTCCTGACTTTC.

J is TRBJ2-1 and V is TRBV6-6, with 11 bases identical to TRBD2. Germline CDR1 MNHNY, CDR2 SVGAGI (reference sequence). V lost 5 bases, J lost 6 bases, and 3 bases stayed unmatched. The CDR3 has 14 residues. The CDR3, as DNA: TGTGCCAGCAGTCCGGGACTAGCGGTCAATGAGCAGTTCTTC. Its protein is CASSPGLAVNEQFF.

The CDR3 loop reads CASSRGSGANVLTF. The CDR3 DNA sequence: TGTGCCAGCAGCCGAGGGTCTGGGGCCAACGTCCTGACTTTC. The rearrangement joins TRBV14 to TRBJ2-6, with D perhaps TRBD2 (5 bases). V was trimmed by 4 bases and J by 1 base, leaving 5 bases between them. From germline, CDR1 is SGHDN and CDR2 FVKESK. This CDR3 spans 14 amino acids.

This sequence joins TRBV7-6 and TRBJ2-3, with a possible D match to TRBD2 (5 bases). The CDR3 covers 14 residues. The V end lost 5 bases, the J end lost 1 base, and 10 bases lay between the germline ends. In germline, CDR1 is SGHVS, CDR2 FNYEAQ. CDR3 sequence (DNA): TGTGCCAGCAGCCCTTCGGAGGGCACAGATACGCAGTATTTT. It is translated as CASSPSEGTDTQYF.

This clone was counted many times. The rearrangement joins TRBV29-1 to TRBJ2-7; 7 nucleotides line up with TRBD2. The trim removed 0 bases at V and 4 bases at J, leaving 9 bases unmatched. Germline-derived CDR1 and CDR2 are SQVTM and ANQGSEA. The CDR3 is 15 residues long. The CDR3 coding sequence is TGCAGCGTTGAAGATCATGGGGGGGGTTGGTACGAGCAGTACTTC. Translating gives CSVEDHGGGWYEQYF.

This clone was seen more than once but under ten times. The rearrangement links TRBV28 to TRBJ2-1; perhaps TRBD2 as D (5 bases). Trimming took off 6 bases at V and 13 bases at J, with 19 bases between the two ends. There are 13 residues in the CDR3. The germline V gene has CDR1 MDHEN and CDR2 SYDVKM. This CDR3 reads CASSPRGGGSQFF. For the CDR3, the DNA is TGTGCCAGCAGCCCCAGAGGTGGTGGGAGTCAGTTCTTC.

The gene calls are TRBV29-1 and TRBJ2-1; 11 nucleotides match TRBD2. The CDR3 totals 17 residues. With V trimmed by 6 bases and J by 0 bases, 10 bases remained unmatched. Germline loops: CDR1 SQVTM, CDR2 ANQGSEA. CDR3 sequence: CSVSASGGKSSYNEQFF. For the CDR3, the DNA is TGCAGCGTCTCTGCTAGCGGGGGGAAGAGCTCCTACAATGAGCAGTTCTTC.

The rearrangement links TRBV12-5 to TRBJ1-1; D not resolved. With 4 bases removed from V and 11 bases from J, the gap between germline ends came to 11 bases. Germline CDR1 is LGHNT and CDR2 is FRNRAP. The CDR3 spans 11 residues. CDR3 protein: CASGSPRGAFF. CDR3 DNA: TGTGCTAGTGGTTCTCCGAGAGGGGCTTTCTTT.

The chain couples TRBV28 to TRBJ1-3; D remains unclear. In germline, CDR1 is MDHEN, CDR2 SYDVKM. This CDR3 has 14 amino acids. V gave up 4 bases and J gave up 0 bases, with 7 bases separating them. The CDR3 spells CASSSTYSGNTIYF. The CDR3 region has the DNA TGTGCCAGCAGTTCAACTTACTCTGGAAACACCATATATTTT.

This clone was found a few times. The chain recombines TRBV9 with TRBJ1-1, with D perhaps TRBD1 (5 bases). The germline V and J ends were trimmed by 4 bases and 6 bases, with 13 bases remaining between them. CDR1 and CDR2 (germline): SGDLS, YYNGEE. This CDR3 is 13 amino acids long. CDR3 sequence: CASSPGGYAEAFF. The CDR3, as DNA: TGTGCCAGCAGCCCCGGGGGGTACGCTGAAGCTTTCTTT.

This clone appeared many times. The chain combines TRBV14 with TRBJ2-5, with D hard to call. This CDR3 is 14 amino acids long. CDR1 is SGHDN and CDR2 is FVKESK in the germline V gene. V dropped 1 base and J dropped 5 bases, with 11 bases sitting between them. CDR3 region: CASSQGARSETQYF. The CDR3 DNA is TGTGCCAGCAGCCAAGGGGCGCGAAGTGAGACCCAGTACTTC.

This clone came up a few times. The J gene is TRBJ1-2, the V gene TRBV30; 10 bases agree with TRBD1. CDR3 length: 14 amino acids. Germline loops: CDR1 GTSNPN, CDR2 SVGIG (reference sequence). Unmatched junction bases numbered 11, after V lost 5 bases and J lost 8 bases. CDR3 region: CAWGSGTGAFGYTF. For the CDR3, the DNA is TGTGCCTGGGGATCAGGGACAGGGGCATTCGGCTACACCTTC. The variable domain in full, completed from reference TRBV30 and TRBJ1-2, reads SQTIHQWPATLVQPVGSPLSLECTVEGTSNPNLYWYRQAAGRGLQLLFYSVGIGQISSEVPQNLSASRPQDRQFILSSKKLLLSDSGFYLCAWGSGTGAFGYTFGSGTRLTVV.

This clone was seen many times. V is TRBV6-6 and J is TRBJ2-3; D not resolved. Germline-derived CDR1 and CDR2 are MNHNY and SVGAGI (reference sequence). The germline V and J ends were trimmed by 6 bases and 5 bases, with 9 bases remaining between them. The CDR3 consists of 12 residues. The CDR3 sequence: CASSIGVDTQYF. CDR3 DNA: TGTGCCAGCAGCATAGGAGTAGATACGCAGTATTTT.

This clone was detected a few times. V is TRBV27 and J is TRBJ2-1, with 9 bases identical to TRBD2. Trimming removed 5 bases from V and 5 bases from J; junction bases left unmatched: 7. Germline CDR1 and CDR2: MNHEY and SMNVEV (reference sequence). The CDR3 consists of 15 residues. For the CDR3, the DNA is TGTGCCAGCAGTCCCCGCGGGGGGGGCCACAATGAGCAGTTCTTC. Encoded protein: CASSPRGGGHNEQFF.

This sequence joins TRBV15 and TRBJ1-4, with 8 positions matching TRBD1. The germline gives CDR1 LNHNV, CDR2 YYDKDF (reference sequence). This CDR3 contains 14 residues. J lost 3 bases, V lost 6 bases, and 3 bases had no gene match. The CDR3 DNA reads TGTGCCACCAGGCAGGGGGCTTCTAATGAAAAACTGTTTTTT. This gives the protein CATRQGASNEKLFF.

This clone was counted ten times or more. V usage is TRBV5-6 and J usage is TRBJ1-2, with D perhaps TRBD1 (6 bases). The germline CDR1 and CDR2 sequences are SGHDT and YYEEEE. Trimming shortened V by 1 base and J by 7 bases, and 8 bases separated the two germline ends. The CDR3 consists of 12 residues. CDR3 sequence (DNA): TGTGCCAGCAGCTTGAGGGGGATTGGCTACACCTTC. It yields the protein CASSLRGIGYTF. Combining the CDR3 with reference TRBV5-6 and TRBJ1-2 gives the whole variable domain DAGVTQSPTHLIKTRGQQVTLRCSPKSGHDTVSWYQQALGQGPQFIFQYYEEEERQRGNFPDRFSGHQFPNYSSELNVNALLLGDSALYLCASSLRGIGYTFGSGTRLTVV.

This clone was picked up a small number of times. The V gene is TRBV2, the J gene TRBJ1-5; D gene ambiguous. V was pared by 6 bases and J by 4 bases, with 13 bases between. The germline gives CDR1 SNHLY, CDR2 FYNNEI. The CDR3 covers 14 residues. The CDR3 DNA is TGTGCCAGCAGCCCCAGTCAAAAGAATCAGCCCCAGCATTTT. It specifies CASSPSQKNQPQHF. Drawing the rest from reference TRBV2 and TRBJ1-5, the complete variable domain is EPEVTQTPSHQVTQMGQEVILRCVPISNHLYFYWYRQILGQKVEFLVSFYNNEISEKSEIFDDQFSVERPDGSNFTLKIRSTKLEDSAMYFCASSPSQKNQPQHFGDGTRLSIL.

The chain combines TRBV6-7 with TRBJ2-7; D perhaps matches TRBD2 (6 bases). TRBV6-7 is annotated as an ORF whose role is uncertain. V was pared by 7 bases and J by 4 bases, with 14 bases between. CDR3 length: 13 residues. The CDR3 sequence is CASIGEEWYEQYF. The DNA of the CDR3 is TGTGCCAGCATCGGGGAGGAGTGGTACGAGCAGTACTTC.

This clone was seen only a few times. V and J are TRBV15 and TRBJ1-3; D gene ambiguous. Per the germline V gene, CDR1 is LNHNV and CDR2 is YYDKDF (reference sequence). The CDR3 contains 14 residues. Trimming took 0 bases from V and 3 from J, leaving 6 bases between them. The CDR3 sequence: CATSRDAVGNTIYF. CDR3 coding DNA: TGTGCCACCAGCAGAGATGCGGTTGGAAACACCATATATTTT.

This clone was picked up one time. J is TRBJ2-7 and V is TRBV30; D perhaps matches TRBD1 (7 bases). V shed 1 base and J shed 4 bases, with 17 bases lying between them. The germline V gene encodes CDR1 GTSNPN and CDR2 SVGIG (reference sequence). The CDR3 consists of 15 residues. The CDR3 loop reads CAWSAGGSGGYEQYF. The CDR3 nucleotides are TGTGCCTGGAGTGCGGGTGGGTCAGGGGGGTACGAGCAGTACTTC.

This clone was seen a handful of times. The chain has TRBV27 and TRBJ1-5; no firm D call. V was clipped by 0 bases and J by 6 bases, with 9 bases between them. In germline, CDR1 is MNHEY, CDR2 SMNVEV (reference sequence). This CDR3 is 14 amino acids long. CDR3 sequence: CASSLSAQVQPQHF. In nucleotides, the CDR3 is TGTGCCAGCAGTTTATCGGCTCAGGTTCAGCCCCAGCATTTT.